Listed below are T cell receptor beta chains from one sample, sequenced in a study of CD8+CD57+ T cells in acquired aplastic anemia. MiXCR, applied by TCRdb to the reads, yields one record per CDR3 protein. The data show some 280,000 distinct CDR3 sequences, roughly half seen once. The sample taken for sequencing was sorted CD4+, CD8+, or CD8+CD57+ T cells (not recorded which) from PBMCs. These receptors came from a human donor with severe aplastic anemia or a healthy control (not recorded which). CDR3s leave out the opening cysteine and the closing phenylalanine or tryptophan. Each record gives: V gene, J gene, D gene, CDR3 protein. A D gene is named only where the DNA matches it firmly.

V: TRBV2
J: TRBJ2-7
D: NA
CDR3: ASSEIRSGLAYEQY

V: TRBV25-1
J: TRBJ2-2
D: NA
CDR3: ASSQTACTGELF

V: TRBV19
J: TRBJ1-3
D: NA
CDR3: ASTPVGSWAGNTIY

V: TRBV7-9
J: TRBJ1-4
D: NA
CDR3: ASSPRLAGGWTNEKLF

V: TRBV10-2
J: TRBJ2-7
D: NA
CDR3: ASSALTTYEQY

V: TRBV10-1
J: TRBJ1-3
D: NA
CDR3: ASSEGSSPKY

V: TRBV15
J: TRBJ2-3
D: NA
CDR3: ATSPHGAGDTQY

V: TRBV19
J: TRBJ2-1
D: NA
CDR3: ASSIGPSNAYNEQF

V: TRBV5-1
J: TRBJ2-7
D: NA
CDR3: ASSSDRLTYEQY

V: TRBV25-1
J: TRBJ1-1
D: TRBD1
CDR3: ASSDPGQGAEAF

V: TRBV5-1
J: TRBJ1-2
D: NA
CDR3: ASSFHIGKGGYT

V: TRBV7-2
J: TRBJ2-1
D: NA
CDR3: ASSPLFYNEQF

V: TRBV12-3/TRBV12-4
J: TRBJ1-5
D: NA
CDR3: ASRIGGQPQH

V: TRBV25-1
J: TRBJ2-2
D: NA
CDR3: ASSEQGLDTGELF

V: TRBV11-1
J: TRBJ2-7
D: NA
CDR3: ASSSDLLAYEQY

V: TRBV7-9
J: TRBJ2-7
D: TRBD2
CDR3: ASSYKRTSGTGKYEQY

V: TRBV24-1
J: TRBJ2-7
D: TRBD1
CDR3: ATSDETGGNYEQY

V: TRBV7-2
J: TRBJ2-7
D: TRBD2
CDR3: AGSLGRRLAGAYEQY

V: TRBV20-1
J: TRBJ2-7
D: NA
CDR3: SASEVLTGRYEQY

V: TRBV29-1
J: TRBJ2-7
D: TRBD1
CDR3: SIVETGTGGIEQY

V: TRBV19
J: TRBJ1-2
D: TRBD1
CDR3: ASSIGDLGQGNYGYT

V: TRBV29-1
J: TRBJ2-5
D: TRBD1
CDR3: SVEPDRGGETQY

V: TRBV7-9
J: TRBJ2-7
D: NA
CDR3: ASSPGEFDEQY

V: TRBV25-1
J: TRBJ2-7
D: NA
CDR3: ASSEYLGGSRSYEQY

V: TRBV9
J: TRBJ1-5
D: TRBD1
CDR3: ASSAYSQGRNNQPQH

V: TRBV20-1
J: TRBJ1-1
D: TRBD1
CDR3: SASPGQDYTEAF

V: TRBV20-1
J: TRBJ1-5
D: NA
CDR3: SARVASNQPQH

V: TRBV7-2
J: TRBJ2-3
D: TRBD2
CDR3: ASSQGLAGGNEQY

V: TRBV7-2
J: TRBJ2-1
D: NA
CDR3: ASSLNLASGEQF

V: TRBV20-1
J: TRBJ2-3
D: TRBD2
CDR3: SARNFGLAGGVTDTQY

V: TRBV20-1
J: TRBJ2-5
D: NA
CDR3: SARAQTQETQY

V: TRBV7-8
J: TRBJ2-7
D: TRBD1
CDR3: ASNSRQGHAYEQY

V: TRBV7-4
J: TRBJ1-1
D: NA
CDR3: ASTYGTTEAF

V: TRBV7-8
J: TRBJ1-1
D: NA
CDR3: ASSSGTHSTEAF

V: TRBV7-2
J: TRBJ1-1
D: NA
CDR3: ASSPTVGLGATEAF

V: TRBV2
J: TRBJ2-7
D: NA
CDR3: ASSERAGLREQY

V: TRBV7-2
J: TRBJ2-1
D: TRBD2
CDR3: ASSFWSSGSNEQF

V: TRBV7-9
J: TRBJ2-5
D: NA
CDR3: ASSLASREETQY

V: TRBV20-1
J: TRBJ2-1
D: TRBD2
CDR3: SAPQGGVYNEQF

V: TRBV20-1
J: TRBJ2-1
D: TRBD2
CDR3: SVGLAPLYNEQF

V: TRBV20-1
J: TRBJ1-6
D: TRBD1
CDR3: SAKDGTGSGSPLH

V: TRBV12-3/TRBV12-4
J: TRBJ1-4
D: TRBD1
CDR3: ASSWTGEWEKLF